Shown below are 31 T cell receptor beta chains from a single sample sequenced in a study of T cell responses to AZD1222 COVID-19 vaccine. Libraries were prepared by immunoSEQ multiplex PCR; TCRdb keeps only in-frame clonotypes and omits some of them. The sample has approximately 220,000 clones, under 95% seen once; the top ten hold 0.9% to 1.1%. The sample here was peripheral blood, taken on day 0 of MenACWY control vaccination. The source is an adult in good health.

This clone was seen only a few times. The chain employs TRBV11-2 and TRBJ1-1; D is unresolved. Germline-derived CDR1 and CDR2 are SGHAT and FQNNGV. The V and J ends lost 5 bases and 0 bases respectively, with 13 bases between them. The CDR3 length is 15 residues. The CDR3 DNA sequence: TGTGCCAGCAGCCTTCGGGCGACATTGAACACTGAAGCTTTCTTT. It translates to CASSLRATLNTEAFF.

The chain has TRBV9 and TRBJ1-1; D possibly corresponds to TRBD1 (5 bases). Trimming pared 0 bases from V and 0 bases from J, leaving 6 bases between. The CDR3 covers 14 residues. Per germline, CDR1 SGDLS and CDR2 YYNGEE. In nucleotides, the CDR3 is TGTGCCAGCAGCGTAGGACAGATGAACACTGAAGCTTTCTTT. Amino acid sequence: CASSVGQMNTEAFF. Combining the CDR3 with reference TRBV9 and TRBJ1-1 gives the whole variable domain DSGVTQTPKHLITATGQRVTLRCSPRSGDLSVYWYQQSLDQGLQFLIQYYNGEERAKGNILERFSAQQFPDLHSELNLSSLELGDSALYFCASSVGQMNTEAFFGQGTRLTVV.

The CDR3 nucleotides read TGTGCCAGCAGCTTAGACGGGTTGACAGGGTGGAGCACAGATACGCAGTATTTT. Translation: CASSLDGLTGWSTDTQYF. The chain combines TRBV11-2 with TRBJ2-3; 7 bases are a match to TRBD1. The junction had 9 bases not matched to a gene; V was cut back by 0 bases and J by 0 bases. Germline V gene data show CDR1 as SGHAT and CDR2 as FQNNGV. CDR3 length: 18 residues. The full variable domain, in which reference TRBV11-2 and TRBJ2-3 provide the parts outside the CDR3, is EAGVAQSPRYKIIEKRQSVAFWCNPISGHATLYWYQQILGQGPKLLIQFQNNGVVDDSQLPKDRFSAERLKGVDSTLKIQPAKLEDSAVYLCASSLDGLTGWSTDTQYFGPGTRLTVL.

The chain uses TRBV9 and TRBJ2-1, with 8 nucleotides matching TRBD1. Germline CDR1 and CDR2: SGDLS and YYNGEE. The CDR3 loop spans 14 amino acids. V shed 3 bases, J shed 4 bases, and the junction held 3 bases outside the gene matches. Written as DNA, the CDR3 is TGTGCCAGCAGCGCGGGACAGGATTACAATGAGCAGTTCTTC. As protein: CASSAGQDYNEQFF.

This rearrangement joins TRBV6-2 or TRBV6-3 to TRBJ2-1; D gene uncertain. The CDR3 totals 16 residues. Germline V gene lookup returns CDR1 MNHEY and CDR2 SVGEGT. The germline V and J ends were trimmed by 2 bases and 0 bases, with 11 bases remaining between them. For the CDR3, the DNA is TGTGCCAGCAGTTACGCAATCCGGAGCTCCTACAATGAGCAGTTCTTC. Amino acid sequence: CASSYAIRSSYNEQFF.

This chain joins TRBV6-5 and TRBJ1-5; 10 nucleotides agree with TRBD1. CDR3 length: 15 residues. Germline trimming cut 10 bases from V and 3 bases from J; bases unmatched to any gene: 9. Germline CDR1 reads MNHEY; CDR2 reads SVGAGI. This chain's CDR3 is CANNLGTGDNQPQHF. The CDR3 DNA reads as TGTGCCAATAATTTGGGGACAGGGGACAATCAGCCCCAGCATTTT.

This clone ranks as medium-sized (0.01 to 0.1%). The chain uses TRBV19 and TRBJ1-5; no clear D. The CDR3 extends over 15 amino acids. V was clipped by 3 bases and J by 2 bases, with 11 bases between them. CDR1 is LNHDA and CDR2 is SQIVND in the germline V gene (reference sequence). The CDR3 DNA follows: TGTGCCAGTAGTATCGTGGGTGGGGGCAATCAGCCCCAGCATTTT. It is translated as CASSIVGGGNQPQHF.

This chain connects TRBV20-1 to TRBJ1-2; TRBD1 matches at 7 bases. Trimming took 3 bases from V and 8 from J; bases not matched to a gene: 9. The CDR3 sequence is 13 residues long. The germline gives CDR1 DFQATT, CDR2 SNEGSKA (reference sequence). The CDR3 loop is CSASRQGGRGYTF. CDR3 nucleotide sequence: TGCAGTGCTAGTAGACAGGGCGGCAGAGGCTACACCTTC.

This chain links TRBV15 with TRBJ1-2; D is undetermined. The CDR3 is 12 amino acids. V lost 2 bases and J 7 bases, leaving 8 bases between the germline ends. From germline, CDR1 is LNHNV and CDR2 YYDKDF (reference sequence). DNA of the CDR3: TGTGCCACCAGCAGACACGGGGTTGGCTACACCTTC. It translates to CATSRHGVGYTF.

This clone was seen a single time. The chain combines TRBV5-1 with TRBJ2-3, with 7 bases lining up with TRBD2. V shed 6 bases, J shed 3 bases, and the junction held 13 bases outside the gene matches. This CDR3 spans 16 amino acids. Germline lookup yields CDR1 SGHRS and CDR2 YFSETQ. This chain's CDR3 is CASNGRSGLETDTQYF. In DNA form, the CDR3 reads TGCGCCAGCAACGGGAGGAGCGGACTAGAAACAGATACGCAGTATTTT.

This clone was found once. Other DNA sequences in this sample translate to the same CDR3. The chain couples TRBV3-1 (or the pseudogene TRBV3-2) to TRBJ1-2; D perhaps matches TRBD1 (6 bases). V lost 3 bases to trimming and J lost 4 bases, with 6 bases between them. The CDR3 sequence is 12 residues long. Germline CDR1 is LGHDT and CDR2 is YNNKEL (reference sequence). The CDR3 DNA is TGTGCCAGCAGCCAGGGGGCCTATGGCTACACCTTC. Residues: CASSQGAYGYTF.

This clone was seen a single time. The chain employs TRBV14 and TRBJ1-1; D is undetermined. Trimming left V 4 bases short and J 6 bases short, with 12 bases between. CDR3 length: 13 amino acids. The germline V gene has CDR1 SGHDN and CDR2 FVKESK. As DNA, the CDR3 is TGTGCCAGCAGCCCAACTCCCAACGCTGAAGCTTTCTTT. It is translated as CASSPTPNAEAFF.

This rearrangement joins TRBV5-1 to TRBJ2-1, with 10 bases fitting TRBD2. The CDR3 sequence is 15 residues long. CDR1 is SGHRS, CDR2 YFSETQ, per germline. V shed 4 bases, J shed 2 bases, and the junction held 3 bases outside the gene matches. The CDR3 nucleotides are TGCGCCAGCAGCCCAGCGGGGGGGCCCTACAATGAGCAGTTCTTC. Translation gives CASSPAGGPYNEQFF.

The CDR3 nucleotides are TGTGCCAGCACCCAAAGGACAGGACGGACCGGGGAGCTGTTTTTT. This translates into CASTQRTGRTGELFF. The chain is built from TRBV27 and TRBJ2-2, with 7 bases identical to TRBD1. CDR3 length: 15 residues. The J segment lost 5 bases and the V segment lost 7 bases, leaving 10 bases of the junction unmatched. The germline gives CDR1 MNHEY, CDR2 SMNVEV (reference sequence).

The chain is built from TRBV2 and TRBJ2-5; D is perhaps TRBD2 (7 bases). Germline loops: CDR1 SNHLY, CDR2 FYNNEI. V was pared by 6 bases and J by 5 bases, with 13 bases between. CDR3 length: 13 amino acids. In nucleotides, the CDR3 is TGTGCCAGCAGCCGGGGGGCCGGGGAGACCCAGTACTTC. Its protein product is CASSRGAGETQYF. Together with reference TRBV2 and TRBJ2-5, the CDR3 gives the full variable domain: EPEVTQTPSHQVTQMGQEVILRCVPISNHLYFYWYRQILGQKVEFLVSFYNNEISEKSEIFDDQFSVERPDGSNFTLKIRSTKLEDSAMYFCASSRGAGETQYFGPGTRLLVL.

This clone came up once. The V and J genes are TRBV24-1 and TRBJ2-2, with no clear D. The germline gives CDR1 KGHDR, CDR2 SFDVKD. V was clipped by 4 bases and J by 0 bases, with 5 bases between them. CDR3 size: 14 residues. The CDR3 here is CATSDWSNTGELFF. CDR3 coding DNA: TGTGCCACCAGTGACTGGTCGAACACCGGGGAGCTGTTTTTT.

Written as DNA, the CDR3 is TGTGCCAGCAGTTACTCGAGGCGGACAGGCAATCAGCCCCAGCATTTT. The encoded protein is CASSYSRRTGNQPQHF. The chain carries TRBV6-2 or TRBV6-3 and TRBJ1-5, with D tentatively TRBD1 (6 bases). The CDR3 runs to 16 residues. Germline lookup yields CDR1 MNHEY and CDR2 SVGEGT. Deletions cut 0 bases from V and 2 bases from J, with 11 bases between.

The chain has TRBV24-1 and TRBJ1-2; the D gene is possibly TRBD1 (5 bases). V was shortened by 3 bases and J by 8 bases, with 18 bases between the two germline ends. Germline V gene sequence: CDR1 KGHDR, CDR2 SFDVKD. The CDR3 is made up of 15 amino acids. The CDR3 bases are TGTGCCACCAGTGATCACAGGTTCAGAAGGAGCGGCTACACCTTC. This sequence encodes CATSDHRFRRSGYTF.

This chain uses TRBV6-2 or TRBV6-3 with TRBJ2-3, with 7 bases identical to TRBD2. CDR1 and CDR2 from the germline V gene are MNHEY and SVGEGT. CDR3 size: 14 residues. Losses at the gene ends were 1 base for V and 8 bases for J; bases not matched to a gene: 6. CDR3 sequence (DNA): TGTGCCAGCAGTTACTTGGGGGGGAGTGGTACGCAGTATTTT. It yields the protein CASSYLGGSGTQYF.

The V call is TRBV6-2 or TRBV6-3, the J call TRBJ2-3; 7 nucleotides line up with TRBD1. Trimming removed 6 bases from V and 2 bases from J; junction bases left unmatched: 8. The CDR3 is 15 amino acids. The germline V gene has CDR1 MNHEY and CDR2 SVGEGT. CDR3 loop: CASSPGTALTDTQYF. The CDR3 DNA reads as TGTGCCAGCAGCCCTGGGACAGCCCTCACAGATACGCAGTATTTT.

This chain links TRBV18 with TRBJ1-2; a weak D match, TRBD1 (5 bases). The CDR3 covers 15 residues. The ends were cut back, 3 bases at V and 3 bases at J, with 14 bases in the middle. The V gene's germline CDR1 is KGHSH and CDR2 LQKENI. The CDR3 nucleotides read TGTGCCAGCTCACCCCGGGGCAGCCGAGACTATGGCTACACCTTC. This gives the protein CASSPRGSRDYGYTF. Full variable domain (outside the CDR3, taken from reference TRBV18 and TRBJ1-2): NAGVMQNPRHLVRRRGQEARLRCSPMKGHSHVYWYRQLPEEGLKFMVYLQKENIIDESGMPKERFSAEFPKEGPSILRIQQVVRGDSAAYFCASSPRGSRDYGYTFGSGTRLTVV.

Only one count was recorded for this clone. The V and J genes are TRBV28 and TRBJ2-7, with D uncertain. Germline values: CDR1 MDHEN, CDR2 SYDVKM. The CDR3 runs 14 residues. Trimming cost V 5 bases and J 3 bases, with 14 bases left between them. The CDR3 DNA reads as TGTGCCAGCAGTCTGTACAAGATCCGCTACGAGCAGTACTTC. As protein: CASSLYKIRYEQYF.

The chain couples TRBV27 to TRBJ1-2; 10 nucleotides align to TRBD1. Trimming at V came to 2 bases and at J to 4 bases, leaving 4 bases not matched to a gene. This CDR3 region has 15 residues. Germline CDR1 reads MNHEY; CDR2 reads SMNVEV (reference sequence). The CDR3 loop reads CASSLLGQGIYGYTF. CDR3 nucleotide sequence: TGTGCCAGCAGTTTACTGGGACAGGGGATCTATGGCTACACCTTC.

V is TRBV4-1 and J is TRBJ1-5, with TRBD1 as a possible D gene (5 bases). The CDR3 covers 15 residues. Per germline, CDR1 MGHRA and CDR2 YSYEKL. The ends were cut back, 3 bases at V and 3 bases at J, with 12 bases in the middle. In DNA, the CDR3 is TGCGCCAGCAGCCACCTCAGGGATAACAATCAGCCCCAGCATTTT. Encoded protein: CASSHLRDNNQPQHF.

V and J are TRBV29-1 and TRBJ1-1, with TRBD1 matching 8 bases. The CDR3 totals 15 residues. J lost 2 bases, V lost 6 bases, and 11 bases had no gene match. Germline loops: CDR1 SQVTM, CDR2 ANQGSEA. The CDR3 bases are TGCAGCGTCAAGGACAGGGCCAGGTTTAACACTGAAGCTTTCTTT. This sequence encodes CSVKDRARFNTEAFF.

The chain employs TRBV18 and TRBJ2-7; tentative D call: TRBD2 (5 bases). The V gene lost 0 bases and the J gene lost 2 bases, with 11 bases spanning the gap. The CDR3 is made up of 15 amino acids. Germline V lookup: CDR1 KGHSH, CDR2 LQKENI. CDR3 sequence reads: CASSPPSGLTYEQYF. The CDR3 region has the DNA TGTGCCAGCTCACCACCCAGCGGACTCACCTACGAGCAGTACTTC. The variable domain in full, with the rest retrieved from reference TRBV18 and TRBJ2-7, is NAGVMQNPRHLVRRRGQEARLRCSPMKGHSHVYWYRQLPEEGLKFMVYLQKENIIDESGMPKERFSAEFPKEGPSILRIQQVVRGDSAAYFCASSPPSGLTYEQYFGPGTRLTVT.

The chain links TRBV7-9 to TRBJ1-2; no definite D call. CDR1 is SEHNR, CDR2 FQNEAQ, per germline (reference sequence). This CDR3 region has 14 residues. Between the trimmed V and J ends, which lost 4 bases and 4 bases, there was a span of 13 bases. This CDR3 is CASSYDNRLYGYTF. The CDR3 coding sequence is TGTGCCAGCAGCTACGACAACAGACTCTATGGCTACACCTTC.

The chain has TRBV5-5 and TRBJ2-2; TRBD1 agrees at 8 bases. Germline V CDR1 and CDR2: SGHKS, YYEKEE (reference sequence). There are 12 residues in the CDR3. With V trimmed by 4 bases and J by 8 bases, 1 base remained unmatched. CDR3 region: CASSRDRGELFF. The CDR3 nucleotides read TGTGCCAGCAGCCGGGACAGGGGGGAGCTGTTTTTT.

Here the CDR3 DNA reads TGCGCCAGCAGCTTGGAGGGGGCCGAAGATACGCAGTATTTT. This gives the protein CASSLEGAEDTQYF. The genes are TRBV5-1 and TRBJ2-3; 7 bases are a match to TRBD1. The CDR3 is made up of 14 amino acids. V was clipped by 0 bases and J by 5 bases; unmatched bases: 3. Germline CDR1 is SGHRS and CDR2 is YFSETQ.

The rearrangement uses TRBV6-5 and TRBJ1-2, with 7 bases matching TRBD1. The germline gives CDR1 MNHEY, CDR2 SVGAGI. CDR3 size: 13 residues. V trimming: 2 bases; J trimming: 4 bases; junction bases outside the gene matches: 1. The CDR3 reads CASSYRQGYGYTF. The CDR3 DNA sequence: TGTGCCAGCAGTTACAGACAGGGCTATGGCTACACCTTC.

This chain links TRBV19 with TRBJ1-1; D is unresolved. The V end was cut by 5 bases, the J end by 1 base, with 14 bases between. Germline lookup yields CDR1 LNHDA and CDR2 SQIVND (reference sequence). CDR3 length equals 15 residues. This CDR3 is CASSSSSRSNTEAFF. The CDR3 region has the DNA TGTGCCAGTAGTTCGTCGTCGAGGTCGAACACTGAAGCTTTCTTT.